This TCR beta chain is from a study of blood T cell repertoires in COVID-19. Background on the study: The United States, Italy and Spain were the sources of the acute and convalescent COVID-19 samples.

This CDR3 comprises 15 residues. The V and J ends lost 0 bases and 3 bases, in that order; junction bases with no gene match: 4. Germline V lookup: CDR1 SGHRS, CDR2 YFSETQ. How the authors handled the data: Estimated nucleated cell counts came from reference gene primer amplification. The protocol was immunoSEQ multiplex PCR, while the TCRdb copy is restricted to in-frame clones and leaves out a portion. That table supplies the V and J calls and clone size; D and trimming were determined from the DNA. In the table there are about 210,000 clones, 84% of which are singletons. Sample: peripheral blood. This clonotype was obtained from a woman in her fifties or sixties with active or convalescent COVID-19. The chain uses TRBV5-1 and TRBJ2-5; 8 positions agree with TRBD2. CDR3 protein: CASSLASRGEETQYF. Here the CDR3 DNA reads TGCGCCAGCAGCTTGGCTTCGCGGGGGGAAGAGACCCAGTACTTC. Complete variable domain (other parts from reference TRBV5-1 and TRBJ2-5): KAGVTQTPRYLIKTRGQQVTLSCSPISGHRSVSWYQQTPGQGLQFLFEYFSETQRNKGNFPGRFSGRQFSNSRSEMNVSTLELGDSALYLCASSLASRGEETQYFGPGTRLLVL.